The present entry profiles one T cell receptor beta chain with its context. This entry comes from a study of cytomegalovirus exposure and HLA in healthy donors. The PCR was carried out with 60 Vbeta primers and 13 Jbeta primers. This table comes from immunoSEQ multiplex PCR, and its TCRdb copy is limited to in-frame clones, with some not included. The sample consists of 75,000 to 100,000 clones, about three quarters of them appearing once. Germline CDR1 reads SGHVS; CDR2 reads FQNEAQ. The CDR3 extends over 15 amino acids. Deletions cut 5 bases from V and 6 bases from J, with 17 bases between. V and J are TRBV7-8 and TRBJ1-5, with D possibly matching TRBD1 (6 bases). This clonotype originated in a man aged 60 to 69 in good health and CMV-seropositive. The sequencing sample was made of PBMCs. In nucleotides, the CDR3 is TGTGCCAGCAGCCTTTTAATGGGGGCTGGTCAGCCCCAGCATTTT. Translating it yields CASSLLMGAGQPQHF.